Each of the 15 T cell receptor beta chains below was sequenced from the same sample in a study of blood T cell repertoires in COVID-19. TCRdb keeps only in-frame clones here, not all; method: immunoSEQ multiplex PCR. The sample contains just under 40,000 clones, just under 95% of which appear only once. Material: peripheral blood. These receptors all stem from a human donor with active COVID-19. The donor label of this sample is uncertain.

The chain employs TRBV12-5 and TRBJ2-4; D unclear. The V end was cut by 2 bases, the J end by 0 bases, with 5 bases between. Looked up from germline, CDR1 is LGHNT and CDR2 is FRNRAP. This CDR3 region has 14 residues. CDR3 DNA sequence: TGTGCTAGTGGTTTGTCACTAGCCAAAAACATTCAGTACTTC. It is translated as CASGLSLAKNIQYF. Full variable domain (missing parts from reference TRBV12-5 and TRBJ2-4): DARVTQTPRHKVTEMGQEVTMRCQPILGHNTVFWYRQTMMQGLELLAYFRNRAPLDDSGMPKDRFSAEMPDATLATLKIQPSEPRDSAVYFCASGLSLAKNIQYFGAGTRLSVL.

The chain carries TRBV7-2 and TRBJ1-6; possibly TRBD1 for D (5 bases). Per the germline V gene, CDR1 is SGHTA and CDR2 is FQGNSA. The CDR3 spans 18 residues. The germline V and J ends were trimmed by 5 bases and 8 bases, with 25 bases remaining between them. The CDR3: CASSPRGEGIGTYSPLHF. DNA for the CDR3: TGTGCCAGCAGCCCACGGGGGGAGGGAATTGGGACTTATTCACCCCTCCACTTT.

The chain recombines TRBV7-9 with TRBJ2-7; D possibly corresponds to TRBD1 (5 bases). Germline values: CDR1 SEHNR, CDR2 FQNEAQ (reference sequence). Trimming shortened V by 0 bases and J by 3 bases, and 9 bases separated the two germline ends. The CDR3 consists of 14 residues. This CDR3 is CASSLAGRSYEQYF. The CDR3 DNA reads as TGTGCCAGCAGCTTAGCGGGGCGGAGCTACGAGCAGTACTTC.

The chain links TRBV19 to TRBJ1-1; perhaps TRBD1 as D (5 bases). V was pared by 5 bases and J by 3 bases, with 13 bases between. Germline V gene data show CDR1 as LNHDA and CDR2 as SQIVND (reference sequence). The CDR3 has 14 amino acids. The CDR3 region is CASSPRLGDTEAFF. CDR3 nucleotides: TGTGCCAGTAGTCCCCGTTTAGGGGACACTGAAGCTTTCTTT.

This chain uses TRBV18 with TRBJ1-3, with D unclear. V lost 4 bases to trimming and J lost 0 bases, with 13 bases between them. The CDR3 runs to 16 residues. Germline V gene sequence: CDR1 KGHSH, CDR2 LQKENI. The CDR3 here is CASSRGQPTSGNTIYF. Here the CDR3 DNA reads TGTGCCAGCTCACGCGGTCAGCCAACCTCTGGAAACACCATATATTTT.

V and J are TRBV28 and TRBJ2-7; D possibly corresponds to TRBD1 (6 bases). The germline V gene has CDR1 MDHEN and CDR2 SYDVKM. Trimming stripped 3 bases from V and 1 base from J, with 13 bases between. The CDR3 runs 15 residues. The CDR3 spells CASSFRGQLSYEQYF. CDR3 DNA: TGTGCCAGCAGTTTTCGCGGACAGTTATCCTACGAGCAGTACTTC.

This clone is labeled as medium-sized (0.01 to 0.1%). The chain carries TRBV19 and TRBJ1-1; 11 nucleotides line up with TRBD1. CDR1 and CDR2 from the germline V gene are LNHDA and SQIVND (reference sequence). With 7 bases clipped from V and 0 bases from J, the junction kept 7 bases outside the gene matches. The CDR3 loop spans 16 amino acids. CDR3 in DNA: TGTGCCAGTACGTTGGGGACAGGGGGAATGAACACTGAAGCTTTCTTT. It translates to CASTLGTGGMNTEAFF.

CDR3 sequence (DNA): TGTGCCAGCAGTTTGCATGGGACAGGGGTGAACACCGGGGAGCTGTTTTTT. It translates to CASSLHGTGVNTGELFF. The chain couples TRBV28 to TRBJ2-2; 10 positions match TRBD1. J gave up 1 base and V 3 bases, and 5 bases lay outside the gene matches. This CDR3 is 17 amino acids long. Germline V gene data show CDR1 as MDHEN and CDR2 as SYDVKM.

The genes are TRBV28 and TRBJ1-4; perhaps TRBD1 as D (5 bases). Trimming removed 3 bases at V and 3 bases at J, with 11 bases between. This CDR3 has 15 amino acids. Looked up from germline, CDR1 is MDHEN and CDR2 is SYDVKM. In nucleotides, the CDR3 is TGTGCCAGCAGTTTGATACAGGCTCCTAATGAAAAACTGTTTTTT. Amino acid sequence: CASSLIQAPNEKLFF.

This clone has a single count. The chain recombines TRBV2 with TRBJ1-2; D remains unclear. This CDR3 region has 12 residues. The ends were cut back, 3 bases at V and 8 bases at J, with 10 bases in the middle. CDR1 and CDR2 from the germline V gene are SNHLY and FYNNEI. CDR3 in amino acids: CASSEDLGGYTF. The DNA for the CDR3 is TGTGCCAGCAGTGAGGACTTAGGGGGCTACACCTTC.

The chain uses TRBV9 and TRBJ2-7, with a possible D match to TRBD2 (6 bases). The CDR3 length is 18 residues. Trimming stripped 0 bases from V and 2 bases from J, with 21 bases between. CDR1 SGDLS and CDR2 YYNGEE come from the germline V gene. In DNA form, the CDR3 reads TGTGCCAGCAGCGTAGCTGAGATCGTCGGGGGTGGTGCCTACGAGCAGTACTTC. It specifies CASSVAEIVGGGAYEQYF.

The rearrangement uses TRBV18 and TRBJ2-3; D is undetermined. The CDR3 covers 12 residues. V dropped 2 bases and J dropped 5 bases, with 5 bases sitting between them. Per the germline V gene, CDR1 is KGHSH and CDR2 is LQKENI. This CDR3 is CASSPSGDTQYF. Written as DNA, the CDR3 is TGTGCCAGCTCACCATCGGGAGATACGCAGTATTTT.

The rearrangement joins TRBV18 to TRBJ2-5; TRBD1 matches 10 bases. The germline V gene has CDR1 KGHSH and CDR2 LQKENI. The ends lost 6 bases at V and 4 bases at J; junction bases unmatched: 2. CDR3 length: 13 residues. CDR3 DNA sequence: TGTGCCAGCTCCGGGACAGGGGCAGAGACCCAGTACTTC. It encodes CASSGTGAETQYF. The whole variable domain, remainder taken from reference TRBV18 and TRBJ2-5, is NAGVMQNPRHLVRRRGQEARLRCSPMKGHSHVYWYRQLPEEGLKFMVYLQKENIIDESGMPKERFSAEFPKEGPSILRIQQVVRGDSAAYFCASSGTGAETQYFGPGTRLLVL.

The genes are TRBV5-4 and TRBJ1-1; a possible D gene is TRBD1 (5 bases). The germline V gene has CDR1 SGHNT and CDR2 YYREEE (reference sequence). The germline V and J ends were trimmed by 3 bases and 1 base, with 16 bases remaining between them. The CDR3 is 16 amino acids. CDR3 bases: TGTGCCAGCAGCTGGGGGGTTTCGGGACCGAACACTGAAGCTTTCTTT. It translates to CASSWGVSGPNTEAFF.

This chain uses TRBV28 with TRBJ1-4; TRBD1 agrees at 8 bases. The CDR3 has 14 residues. The V segment lost 5 bases and the J segment 4 bases; nucleotides outside the gene matches: 3. Germline V gene data show CDR1 as MDHEN and CDR2 as SYDVKM. The CDR3 sequence: CASSLDRGNEKLFF. DNA of the CDR3: TGTGCCAGCAGTCTCGACAGGGGTAATGAAAAACTGTTTTTT.